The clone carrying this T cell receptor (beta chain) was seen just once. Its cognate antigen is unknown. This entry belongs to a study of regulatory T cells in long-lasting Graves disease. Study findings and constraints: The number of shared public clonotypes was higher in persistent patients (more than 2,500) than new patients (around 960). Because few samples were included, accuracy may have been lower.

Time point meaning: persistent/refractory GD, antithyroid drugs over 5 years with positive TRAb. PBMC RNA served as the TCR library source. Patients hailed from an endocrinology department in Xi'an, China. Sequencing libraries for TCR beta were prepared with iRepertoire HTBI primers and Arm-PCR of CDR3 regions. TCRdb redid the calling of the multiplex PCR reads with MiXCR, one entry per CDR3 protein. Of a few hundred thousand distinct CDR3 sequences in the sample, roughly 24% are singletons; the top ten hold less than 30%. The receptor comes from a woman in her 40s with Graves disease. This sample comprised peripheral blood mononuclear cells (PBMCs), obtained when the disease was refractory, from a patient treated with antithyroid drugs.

CDR3 sequence (DNA): TGTGCCAGCACCCCCCTAAGAGCGGGAGGGCCCGAGCAGTACTTC. Protein sequence: CASTPLRAGGPEQYF. The rearrangement links TRBV28 to TRBJ2-7, with 10 nucleotides matching TRBD2. The ends lost 7 bases at V and 6 bases at J; junction bases unmatched: 12. The germline gives CDR1 MDHEN, CDR2 SYDVKM. The CDR3 is 15 residues long.